The sequence of this T cell receptor beta chain was determined in a study of monozygotic twins with cystic fibrosis. Study-level results: No link emerged between shared CDR3 counts and age, concordance or severity.

With 3 bases clipped from V and 0 bases from J, the junction kept 14 bases outside the gene matches. This CDR3 region has 20 residues. Germline-derived CDR1 and CDR2 are KGHSH and LQKENI. Sequencing used immunoSEQ multiplex PCR; TCRdb keeps in-frame clones, though not all of them. This sample carries approximately 28,000 clones, 85% of them seen once, and the ten largest clones take roughly 0.9%. Concerning this clone: Its antigen is undetermined.

This sequence was found in a girl aged 2 to 9 with cystic fibrosis. V is TRBV18 and J is TRBJ1-4; 9 bases match TRBD1. The sequenced material came from blood. In DNA, the CDR3 is TGTGCCAGCTCACCGAAGTCCAACCGGGACAGGGCGGCAACTAATGAAAAACTGTTTTTT. Encoded protein: CASSPKSNRDRAATNEKLFF.